The T cell receptor (beta chain) under discussion was sequenced for a study of T cell changes during pregnancy in multiple sclerosis. This clone was detected only once. TCRdb's table, derived via immunoSEQ multiplex PCR, lists solely in-frame clones and lacks some. The table records fewer than 50,000 clones, roughly 94% of them present only once. This CDR3 spans 13 amino acids. Germline lookup yields CDR1 SGHNT and CDR2 YENEEA. V shed 1 base and J 10 bases; nucleotides not matched to a gene: 4. The chain carries TRBV11-3 and TRBJ2-1, with 7 bases lining up with TRBD2. The TCR sequence derives from a female donor with multiple sclerosis, enrolled in a pregnancy study. This specimen consisted of CD4+ T cells from peripheral blood mononuclear cells, obtained in the third trimester of pregnancy. This CDR3 is CASSLGRGTEQFF. CDR3 bases: TGTGCCAGCAGCTTAGGGCGGGGGACGGAGCAGTTCTTC.